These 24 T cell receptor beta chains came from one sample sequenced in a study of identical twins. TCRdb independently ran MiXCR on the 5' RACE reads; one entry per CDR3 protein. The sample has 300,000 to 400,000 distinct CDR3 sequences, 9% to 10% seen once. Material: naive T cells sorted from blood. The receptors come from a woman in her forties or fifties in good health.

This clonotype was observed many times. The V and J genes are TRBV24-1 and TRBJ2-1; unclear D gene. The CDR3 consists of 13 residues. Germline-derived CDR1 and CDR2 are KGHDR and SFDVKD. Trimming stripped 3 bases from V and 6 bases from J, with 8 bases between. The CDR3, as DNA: TGTGCCACCAGTGATCGTCTGGCCAATGAGCAGTTCTTC. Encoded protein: CATSDRLANEQFF.

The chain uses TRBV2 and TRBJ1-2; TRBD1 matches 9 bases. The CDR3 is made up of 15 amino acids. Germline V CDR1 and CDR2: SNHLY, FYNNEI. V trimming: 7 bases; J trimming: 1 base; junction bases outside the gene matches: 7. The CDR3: CASTPMGQGNYGYTF. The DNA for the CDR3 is TGTGCCAGCACCCCCATGGGACAGGGTAACTATGGCTACACCTTC. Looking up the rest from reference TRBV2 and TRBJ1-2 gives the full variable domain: EPEVTQTPSHQVTQMGQEVILRCVPISNHLYFYWYRQILGQKVEFLVSFYNNEISEKSEIFDDQFSVERPDGSNFTLKIRSTKLEDSAMYFCASTPMGQGNYGYTFGSGTRLTVV.

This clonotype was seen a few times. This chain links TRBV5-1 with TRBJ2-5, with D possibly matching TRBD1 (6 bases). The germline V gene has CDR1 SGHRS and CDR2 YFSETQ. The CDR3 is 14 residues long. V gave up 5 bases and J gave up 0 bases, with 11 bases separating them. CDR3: CASRFWTDQETQYF. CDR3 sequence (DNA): TGCGCCAGCAGGTTCTGGACAGACCAAGAGACCCAGTACTTC.

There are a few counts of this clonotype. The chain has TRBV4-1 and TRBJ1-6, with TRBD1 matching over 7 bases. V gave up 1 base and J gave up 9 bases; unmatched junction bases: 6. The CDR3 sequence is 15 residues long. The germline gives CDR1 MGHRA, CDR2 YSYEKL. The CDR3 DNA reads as TGCGCCAGCAGCCAAGTCGGCAGGGGGTTTTCACCCCTCCACTTT. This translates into CASSQVGRGFSPLHF.

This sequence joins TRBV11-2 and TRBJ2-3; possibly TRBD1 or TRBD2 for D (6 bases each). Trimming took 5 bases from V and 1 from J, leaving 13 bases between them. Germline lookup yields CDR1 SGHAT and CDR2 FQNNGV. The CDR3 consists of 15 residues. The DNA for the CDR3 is TGTGCCAGCAGCCCCGTCGGGGGCCGCACAGATACGCAGTATTTT. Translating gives CASSPVGGRTDTQYF.

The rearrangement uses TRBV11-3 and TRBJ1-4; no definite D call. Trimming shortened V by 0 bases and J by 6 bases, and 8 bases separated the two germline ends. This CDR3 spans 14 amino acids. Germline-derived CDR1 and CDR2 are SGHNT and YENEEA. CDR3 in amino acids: CASSLEAWDEKLFF. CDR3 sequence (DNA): TGTGCCAGCAGCTTAGAGGCGTGGGATGAAAAACTGTTTTTT.

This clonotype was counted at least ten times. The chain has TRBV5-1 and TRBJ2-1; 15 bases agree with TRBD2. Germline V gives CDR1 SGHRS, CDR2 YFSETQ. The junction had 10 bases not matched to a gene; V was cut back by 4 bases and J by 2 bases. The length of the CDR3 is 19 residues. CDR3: CASSTGLAGGGRAYNEQFF. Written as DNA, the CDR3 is TGCGCCAGCAGCACCGGACTAGCGGGAGGGGGGAGGGCCTACAATGAGCAGTTCTTC. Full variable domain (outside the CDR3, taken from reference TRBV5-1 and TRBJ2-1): KAGVTQTPRYLIKTRGQQVTLSCSPISGHRSVSWYQQTPGQGLQFLFEYFSETQRNKGNFPGRFSGRQFSNSRSEMNVSTLELGDSALYLCASSTGLAGGGRAYNEQFFGPGTRLTVL.

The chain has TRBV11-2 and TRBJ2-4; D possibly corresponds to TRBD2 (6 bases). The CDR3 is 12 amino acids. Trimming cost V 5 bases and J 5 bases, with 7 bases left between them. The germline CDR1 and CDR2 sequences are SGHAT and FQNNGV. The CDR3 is CASSPSENIQYF. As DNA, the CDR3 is TGTGCCAGCAGCCCTAGCGAAAACATTCAGTACTTC.

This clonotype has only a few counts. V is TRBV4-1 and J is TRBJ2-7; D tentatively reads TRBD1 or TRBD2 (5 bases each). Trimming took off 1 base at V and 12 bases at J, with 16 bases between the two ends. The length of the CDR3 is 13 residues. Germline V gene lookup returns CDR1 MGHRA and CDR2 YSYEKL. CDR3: CASSQVGAATLYV. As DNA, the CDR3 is TGCGCCAGCAGCCAAGTCGGGGCGGCAACATTGTACGTC.

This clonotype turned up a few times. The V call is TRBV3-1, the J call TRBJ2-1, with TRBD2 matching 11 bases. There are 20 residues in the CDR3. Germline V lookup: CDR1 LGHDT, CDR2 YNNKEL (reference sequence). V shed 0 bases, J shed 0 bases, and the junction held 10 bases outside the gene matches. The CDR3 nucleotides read TGTGCCAGCAGCCAAGAGGTTTGGGCTAGCGGGAGGTACTCCTACAATGAGCAGTTCTTC. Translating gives CASSQEVWASGRYSYNEQFF.

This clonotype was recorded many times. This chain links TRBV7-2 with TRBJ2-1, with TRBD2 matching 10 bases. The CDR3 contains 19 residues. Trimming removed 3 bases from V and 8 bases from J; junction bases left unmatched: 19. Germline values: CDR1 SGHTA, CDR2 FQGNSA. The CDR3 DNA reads TGTGCCAGCAGCTTGGCAGGAAGTGGGGCTAGCGGGAGTCTCTATGAGCAGTTCTTC. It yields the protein CASSLAGSGASGSLYEQFF.

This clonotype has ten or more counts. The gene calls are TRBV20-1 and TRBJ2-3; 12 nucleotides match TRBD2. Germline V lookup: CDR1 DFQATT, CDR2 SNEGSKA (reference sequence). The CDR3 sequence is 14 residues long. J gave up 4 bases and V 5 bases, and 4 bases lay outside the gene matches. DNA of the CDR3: TGCAGTGCTTTGACTAGCGGGAGCGCAGATACGCAGTATTTT. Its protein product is CSALTSGSADTQYF.

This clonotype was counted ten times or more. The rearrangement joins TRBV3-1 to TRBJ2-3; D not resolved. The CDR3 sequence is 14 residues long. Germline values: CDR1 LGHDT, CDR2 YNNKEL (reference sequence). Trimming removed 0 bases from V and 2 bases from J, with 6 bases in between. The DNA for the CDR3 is TGTGCCAGCAGCCAAGATATAACCACAGATACGCAGTATTTT. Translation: CASSQDITTDTQYF.

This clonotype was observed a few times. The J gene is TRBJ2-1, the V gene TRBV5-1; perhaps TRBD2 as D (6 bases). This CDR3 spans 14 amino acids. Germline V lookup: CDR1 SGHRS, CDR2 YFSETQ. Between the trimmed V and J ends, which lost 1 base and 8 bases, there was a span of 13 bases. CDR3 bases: TGCGCCAGCAGCTTGAAATCGGGAGCGGATGAGCAGTTCTTC. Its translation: CASSLKSGADEQFF.

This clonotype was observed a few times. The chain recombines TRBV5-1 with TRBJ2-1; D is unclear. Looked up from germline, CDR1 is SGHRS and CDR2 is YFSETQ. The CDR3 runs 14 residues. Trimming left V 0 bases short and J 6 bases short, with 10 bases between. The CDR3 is CASSLERVPNEQFF. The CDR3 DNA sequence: TGCGCCAGCAGCTTGGAAAGGGTGCCCAATGAGCAGTTCTTC.

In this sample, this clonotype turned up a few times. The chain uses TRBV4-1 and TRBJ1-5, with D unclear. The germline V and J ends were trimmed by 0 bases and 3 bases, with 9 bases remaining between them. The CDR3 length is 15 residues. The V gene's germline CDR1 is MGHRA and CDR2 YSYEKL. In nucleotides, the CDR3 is TGCGCCAGCAGCCAAGATGGGGAGTACAATCAGCCCCAGCATTTT. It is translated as CASSQDGEYNQPQHF.

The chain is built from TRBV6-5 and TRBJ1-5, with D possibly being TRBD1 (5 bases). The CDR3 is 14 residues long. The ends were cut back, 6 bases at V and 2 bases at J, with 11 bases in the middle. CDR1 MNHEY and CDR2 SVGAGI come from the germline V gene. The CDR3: CASRGGAGNQPQHF. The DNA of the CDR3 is TGTGCCAGCAGGGGGGGAGCGGGCAATCAGCCCCAGCATTTT.

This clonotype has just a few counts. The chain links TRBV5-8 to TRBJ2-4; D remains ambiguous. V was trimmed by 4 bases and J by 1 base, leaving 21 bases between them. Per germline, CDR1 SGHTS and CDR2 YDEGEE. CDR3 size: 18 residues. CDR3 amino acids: CASSVDLHLLGAKNIQYF. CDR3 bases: TGTGCCAGCAGCGTTGATCTACACCTATTAGGGGCCAAAAACATTCAGTACTTC.

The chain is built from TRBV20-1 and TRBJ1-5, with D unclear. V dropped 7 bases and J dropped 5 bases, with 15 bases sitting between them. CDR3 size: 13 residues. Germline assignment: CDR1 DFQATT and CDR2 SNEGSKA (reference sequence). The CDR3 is CSVPGSGDQPQHF. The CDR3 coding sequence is TGCAGTGTCCCGGGCTCCGGGGATCAGCCCCAGCATTTT.

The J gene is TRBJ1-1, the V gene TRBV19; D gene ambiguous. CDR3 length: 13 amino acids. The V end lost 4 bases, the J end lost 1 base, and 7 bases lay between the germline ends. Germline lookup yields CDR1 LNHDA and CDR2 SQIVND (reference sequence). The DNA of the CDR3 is TGTGCCAGTAGTAGGCAGCCGAACACTGAAGCTTTCTTT. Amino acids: CASSRQPNTEAFF.

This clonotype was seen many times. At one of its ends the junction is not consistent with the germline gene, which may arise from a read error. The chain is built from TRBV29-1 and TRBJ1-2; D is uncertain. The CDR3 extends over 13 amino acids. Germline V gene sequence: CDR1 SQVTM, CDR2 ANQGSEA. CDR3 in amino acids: CSVSVGGNDGYTF. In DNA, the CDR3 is TGCAGCGTTAGCGTGGGTGGTAACGATGGCTACACCTTC.

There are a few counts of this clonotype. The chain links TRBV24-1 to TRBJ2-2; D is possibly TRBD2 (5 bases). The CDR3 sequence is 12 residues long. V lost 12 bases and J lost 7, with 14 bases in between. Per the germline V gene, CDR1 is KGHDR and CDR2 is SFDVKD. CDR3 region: CAPTISGGELFF. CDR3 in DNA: TGTGCCCCGACGATAAGCGGCGGGGAGCTGTTTTTT.

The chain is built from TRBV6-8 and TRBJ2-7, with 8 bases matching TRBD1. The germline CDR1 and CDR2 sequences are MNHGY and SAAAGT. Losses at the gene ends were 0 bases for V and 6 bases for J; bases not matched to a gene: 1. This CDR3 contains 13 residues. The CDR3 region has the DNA TGTGCCAGCAGTTACTCCGGACAGGGCGAGCAGTACGTC. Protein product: CASSYSGQGEQYV.

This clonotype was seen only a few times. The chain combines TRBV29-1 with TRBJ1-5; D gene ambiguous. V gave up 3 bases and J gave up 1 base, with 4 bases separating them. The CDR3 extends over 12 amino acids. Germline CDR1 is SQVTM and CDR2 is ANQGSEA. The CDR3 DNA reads TGCAGCGTTGAGCGCAGCAATCAGCCCCAGCATTTT. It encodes CSVERSNQPQHF.